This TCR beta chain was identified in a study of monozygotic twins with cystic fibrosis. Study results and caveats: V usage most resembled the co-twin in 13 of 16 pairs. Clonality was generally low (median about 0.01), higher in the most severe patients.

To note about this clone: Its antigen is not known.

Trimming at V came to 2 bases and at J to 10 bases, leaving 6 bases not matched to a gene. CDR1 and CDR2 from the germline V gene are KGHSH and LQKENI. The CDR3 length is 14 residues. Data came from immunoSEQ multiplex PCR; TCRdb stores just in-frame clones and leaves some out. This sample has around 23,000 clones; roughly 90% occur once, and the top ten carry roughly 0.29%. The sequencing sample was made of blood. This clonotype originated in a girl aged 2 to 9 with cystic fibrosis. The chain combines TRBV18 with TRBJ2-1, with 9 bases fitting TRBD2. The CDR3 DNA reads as TGTGCCAGCTCACCAGCGGGGGGGCTCCGGGAGCAGTTCTTC. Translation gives CASSPAGGLREQFF.